Shown below are 14 T cell receptor beta chains from a single sample sequenced in a study of Graves' ophthalmopathy and Graves' hyperthyroidism. The sequenced template was RNA, covering the TCR beta CDR3 region. First-round RT-PCR with HTBI primers preceded a second-round multiplex PCR. One entry per CDR3 protein results from TCRdb running MiXCR on the multiplex PCR reads. There are almost 750,000 distinct CDR3 sequences in the sample; 35% to 50% occur only once, and approximately 46% lies in the top ten. Sequencing was done on a sample of peripheral blood. All receptors derive from an adult man with Graves' ophthalmopathy.

This clonotype was seen at least ten times. V is TRBV29-1 and J is TRBJ2-5; 7 bases line up with TRBD1. The CDR3 is 15 residues long. V lost 7 bases and J lost 3; bases outside the gene matches: 14. The germline CDR1 and CDR2 sequences are SQVTM and ANQGSEA. The CDR3 DNA is TGCAGCGCCCGGAGAGTCGACAGGGCTGAAGAGACCCAGTACTTC. This sequence encodes CSARRVDRAEETQYF.

The chain carries TRBV25-1 and TRBJ1-5, with 8 bases lining up with TRBD1. The V segment lost 3 bases and the J segment 3 bases; nucleotides outside the gene matches: 4. CDR1 and CDR2 from the germline V gene are MGHDK and SYGVNS. The CDR3 sequence is 15 residues long. DNA for the CDR3: TGTGCCAGCAGTGACGGACAGGGTCTCAATCAGCCCCAGCATTTT. This sequence encodes CASSDGQGLNQPQHF.

Ten or more counts support this clonotype. The V gene is TRBV15, the J gene TRBJ2-7; D possibly corresponds to TRBD2 (5 bases). With 5 bases removed from V and 0 bases from J, the gap between germline ends came to 8 bases. Germline CDR1 reads LNHNV; CDR2 reads YYDKDF (reference sequence). This CDR3 has 13 residues. The CDR3 spells CATSLGVSYEQYF. CDR3 DNA: TGTGCCACCAGCCTCGGGGTCTCCTACGAGCAGTACTTC. The full variable domain, rest sourced from reference TRBV15 and TRBJ2-7, is DAMVIQNPRYQVTQFGKPVTLSCSQTLNHNVMYWYQQKSSQAPKLLFHYYDKDFNNEADTPDNFQSRRPNTSFCFLDIRSPGLGDTAMYLCATSLGVSYEQYFGPGTRLTVT.

This clonotype was counted a few times. The chain has TRBV2 and TRBJ2-7, with D possibly TRBD1 on 6 matching bases. CDR1 is SNHLY, CDR2 FYNNEI, per germline. The germline V and J ends were trimmed by 5 bases and 6 bases, with 14 bases remaining between them. The CDR3 is 13 amino acids. The CDR3 bases are TGTGCCAGCAGTTTAGGGACACAGCTCGAGCAGTACTTC. Translating gives CASSLGTQLEQYF.

This clonotype was counted only a few times. The rearrangement links TRBV7-9 to TRBJ2-2; TRBD2 is a possible D gene (6 bases). This CDR3 has 13 amino acids. V was shortened by 8 bases and J by 4 bases, with 11 bases between the two germline ends. The V gene's germline CDR1 is SEHNR and CDR2 FQNEAQ (reference sequence). The CDR3 loop reads CASVLLATGELFF. DNA for the CDR3: TGTGCCAGCGTTCTACTAGCCACCGGGGAGCTGTTTTTT.

In its sample, this clonotype was seen a few times. The gene calls are TRBV28 and TRBJ1-4, with 7 bases aligning to TRBD1. The germline V gene encodes CDR1 MDHEN and CDR2 SYDVKM. The CDR3 is made up of 14 amino acids. Trimming at V came to 6 bases and at J to 3 bases, leaving 4 bases not matched to a gene. This CDR3 is CASRTGTANEKLFF. For the CDR3, the DNA is TGTGCCAGCAGAACCGGGACAGCTAATGAAAAACTGTTTTTT.

The chain is built from TRBV7-9 and TRBJ1-4; D ambiguous. Looked up from germline, CDR1 is SEHNR and CDR2 is FQNEAQ (reference sequence). The CDR3 sequence is 14 residues long. Trimming removed 6 bases from V and 1 base from J, with 9 bases in between. The CDR3 bases are TGTGCCAGCAGGGCGGGCGTAACTAATGAAAAACTGTTTTTT. It encodes CASRAGVTNEKLFF.

This clonotype was seen more than once but under ten times. V is TRBV12-3 or TRBV12-4 and J is TRBJ1-5, with unresolved D. V was shortened by 6 bases and J by 2 bases, with 14 bases between the two germline ends. This CDR3 region has 15 residues. Written as DNA, the CDR3 is TGTGCCAGCAGCAGAGGCCCGATGGGCAATCAGCCCCAGCATTTT. It codes for CASSRGPMGNQPQHF.

Of note for this clonotype: A read error may explain this, as a much larger clone is one base away. The chain couples TRBV7-3 to TRBJ1-3; unclear D gene. CDR3 length: 13 residues. The germline CDR1 and CDR2 sequences are SGHTA and FQGTGA. The CDR3 sequence is CASSMGSGNTVYF. DNA for the CDR3: TGTGCCAGCAGCATGGGGAGCGGAAACACCGTATATTTT.

This clonotype occurred a few times. The chain joins TRBV16 to TRBJ1-1, with TRBD1 matching over 9 bases. This CDR3 contains 15 residues. Germline CDR1 KGHSY, CDR2 FQNENV. After removal of 4 bases from V and 5 bases from J, the junction contained 8 bases not matched to a gene. As DNA, the CDR3 is TGTGCCAGCAGCCCGACCGGGACAGGGAAAACTGAAGCTTTCTTT. Translated: CASSPTGTGKTEAFF.

As regards this clonotype: Sequence at one end of the junction differs from germline and may be a read error. The gene calls are TRBV10-3 and TRBJ2-7; 14 nucleotides align to TRBD2. The end of the DNA fits TRBJ2-1 better, so the J call may be wrong. This CDR3 contains 14 residues. Germline values: CDR1 ENHRY, CDR2 SYGVKD. CDR3 sequence: CASSRLAGGYEQFF. In DNA form, the CDR3 reads TGTGCCAGCAGTCGACTAGCGGGGGGGTACGAGCAGTTCTTC.

In this sample, this clonotype turned up many times. V usage is TRBV2 and J usage is TRBJ2-7, with D tentatively TRBD1 (6 bases). The CDR3 extends over 12 amino acids. CDR1 is SNHLY and CDR2 is FYNNEI in the germline V gene. Trimming removed 3 bases at V and 5 bases at J, with 8 bases between. The CDR3 nucleotides are TGTGCCAGCAGTGACAGGGGCAACGAGCAGTACTTC. Translation: CASSDRGNEQYF. The variable domain in full, with the rest retrieved from reference TRBV2 and TRBJ2-7, is EPEVTQTPSHQVTQMGQEVILRCVPISNHLYFYWYRQILGQKVEFLVSFYNNEISEKSEIFDDQFSVERPDGSNFTLKIRSTKLEDSAMYFCASSDRGNEQYFGPGTRLTVT.

This clonotype appeared many times. The chain recombines TRBV20-1 with TRBJ1-3; D is unclear. CDR1 and CDR2 from the germline V gene are DFQATT and SNEGSKA (reference sequence). The CDR3 loop spans 14 amino acids. Trimming removed 3 bases from V and 2 bases from J, with 11 bases in between. The CDR3 DNA is TGCAGTGCTAGTAATTGGGGAGCTGGAAACACCATATATTTT. It specifies CSASNWGAGNTIYF.

The sample holds a few counts of this clonotype. The chain joins TRBV5-5 to TRBJ2-6; D is possibly TRBD1 (6 bases). This CDR3 spans 15 amino acids. Trimming stripped 2 bases from V and 3 bases from J, with 9 bases between. Germline V gives CDR1 SGHKS, CDR2 YYEKEE (reference sequence). CDR3: CASSFSGDGANVLTF. The DNA for the CDR3 is TGTGCCAGCAGCTTTTCAGGGGATGGGGCCAACGTCCTGACTTTC.